These 32 T cell receptor beta chains were sequenced from one sample in a study of cytomegalovirus exposure and HLA in healthy donors. It was with 60 Vbeta and 13 Jbeta primers that the PCR ran. The repertoire was sequenced with immunoSEQ multiplex PCR; TCRdb's copy has only in-frame clones and lacks some. This sample has some 100,000 clones; roughly 70% occur once, and the top ten carry 10%. The sample taken for sequencing was PBMCs. The source is a man aged 50 to 59 in good health and CMV-seronegative.

The chain is built from TRBV2 and TRBJ2-1, with 9 bases identical to TRBD1. The CDR3 runs 15 residues. The V and J ends lost 5 bases and 6 bases, in that order; junction bases with no gene match: 8. The germline gives CDR1 SNHLY, CDR2 FYNNEI. CDR3 in amino acids: CASSRDRAQGNEQFF. The CDR3 DNA reads as TGTGCCAGCAGTAGGGACAGGGCCCAGGGCAATGAGCAGTTCTTC.

The count of this clone is one. In DNA form, the CDR3 reads TGTGCCAGCAGATCACAGGGCGCTAGCAATCAGCCCCAGCATTTT. As protein: CASRSQGASNQPQHF. This chain connects TRBV6-1 to TRBJ1-5, with a tentative D call TRBD1 (6 bases). Germline V gene sequence: CDR1 MNHNS, CDR2 SASEGT. V was clipped by 6 bases and J by 0 bases, with 12 bases between them. CDR3 length: 15 residues.

The rearrangement joins TRBV30 to TRBJ1-3; D is unclear. The germline V gene encodes CDR1 GTSNPN and CDR2 SVGIG (reference sequence). CDR3 length: 12 amino acids. V lost 4 bases to trimming and J lost 2 bases, with 6 bases between them. CDR3 sequence: CAWNRPGNTIYF. The CDR3 DNA sequence: TGTGCCTGGAACAGACCTGGAAACACCATATATTTT. The whole variable domain, remainder taken from reference TRBV30 and TRBJ1-3, is SQTIHQWPATLVQPVGSPLSLECTVEGTSNPNLYWYRQAAGRGLQLLFYSVGIGQISSEVPQNLSASRPQDRQFILSSKKLLLSDSGFYLCAWNRPGNTIYFGEGSWLTVV.

The chain couples TRBV5-1 to TRBJ2-1, with 11 bases lining up with TRBD2. Unmatched junction bases numbered 3, after V lost 3 bases and J lost 4 bases. The CDR3 covers 15 residues. From germline, CDR1 is SGHRS and CDR2 YFSETQ. Here the CDR3 reads CASSSSSGGYNEQFF. DNA for the CDR3: TGCGCCAGCAGCTCCTCTAGCGGGGGGTACAATGAGCAGTTCTTC.

The chain carries TRBV4-1 and TRBJ2-3; 8 nucleotides agree with TRBD2. The germline V gene encodes CDR1 MGHRA and CDR2 YSYEKL. The CDR3 loop spans 17 amino acids. V lost 0 bases, J lost 1 base, and 6 bases stayed unmatched. CDR3 DNA: TGCGCCAGCAGCCAAGATCAAAGAGCGGGGGGCACAGATACGCAGTATTTT. It translates to CASSQDQRAGGTDTQYF.

The chain has TRBV11-3 and TRBJ2-1; TRBD2 agrees at 8 bases. V dropped 1 base and J dropped 4; count of bases not matched to a gene: 6. This CDR3 contains 16 residues. From germline, CDR1 is SGHNT and CDR2 YENEEA. CDR3 DNA sequence: TGTGCCAGCAGCTTAGGTCGGCTAGCGGGTTACAATGAGCAGTTCTTC. Residues: CASSLGRLAGYNEQFF.

This clone showed up just once. The rearrangement joins TRBV7-9 to TRBJ2-3; 9 bases line up with TRBD2. The V gene's germline CDR1 is SEHNR and CDR2 FQNEAQ (reference sequence). This CDR3 contains 14 residues. The junction had 3 bases not matched to a gene; V was cut back by 7 bases and J by 1 base. The DNA for the CDR3 is TGTGCCAGCACCAGGACTAGCGGCACAGATACGCAGTATTTT. It translates to CASTRTSGTDTQYF.

V gene TRBV6-5 combines with J gene TRBJ2-3, with TRBD2 as a possible D gene (5 bases). Germline V gene sequence: CDR1 MNHEY, CDR2 SVGAGI. The V end lost 0 bases, the J end lost 0 bases, and 10 bases lay between the germline ends. The CDR3 loop spans 16 amino acids. The CDR3 DNA reads TGTGCCAGCAGTTACTCGTGGACGGGGAGCACAGATACGCAGTATTTT. Its translation is CASSYSWTGSTDTQYF.

The chain uses TRBV28 and TRBJ2-7; D is perhaps TRBD1 (6 bases). Germline lookup yields CDR1 MDHEN and CDR2 SYDVKM. V shed 6 bases and J shed 1 base, with 10 bases lying between them. The CDR3 runs to 13 residues. CDR3 sequence reads: CASRPGQSYEQYF. The CDR3 nucleotides are TGTGCCAGCAGACCCGGACAGTCCTACGAGCAGTACTTC.

The chain couples TRBV29-1 to TRBJ2-7; the D gene is possibly TRBD2 (7 bases). Between the trimmed V and J ends, which lost 6 bases and 5 bases, there was a span of 17 bases. Germline V CDR1 and CDR2: SQVTM, ANQGSEA. The CDR3 has 13 amino acids. As DNA, the CDR3 is TGCAGCGTCCGGGGGGCAGGGGCTGACGAGCAGTACTTC. Amino acids: CSVRGAGADEQYF.

V is TRBV5-1 and J is TRBJ1-6; D gene unclear. Germline CDR1 is SGHRS and CDR2 is YFSETQ. V was shortened by 0 bases and J by 10 bases, with 14 bases between the two germline ends. The CDR3 runs 15 residues. CDR3 nucleotide sequence: TGCGCCAGCAGCTTGGCTCAGGTTGACGGATCACCCCTCCACTTT. Translation gives CASSLAQVDGSPLHF.

The V call is TRBV19, the J call TRBJ2-3, with 9 bases identical to TRBD1. The CDR3 sequence is 16 residues long. The germline gives CDR1 LNHDA, CDR2 SQIVND (reference sequence). Trimming cost V 0 bases and J 4 bases; bases outside gene matches: 5. CDR3 in DNA: TGTGCCAGTAGTATAGACGCGGGACAGGGACCAGATACGCAGTATTTT. Amino acids: CASSIDAGQGPDTQYF. Full variable domain (remainder filled in from reference TRBV19 and TRBJ2-3): DGGITQSPKYLFRKEGQNVTLSCEQNLNHDAMYWYRQDPGQGLRLIYYSQIVNDFQKGDIAEGYSVSREKKESFPLTVTSAQKNPTAFYLCASSIDAGQGPDTQYFGPGTRLTVL.

To note about this clone: Compared with germline, one end of the junction differs, possibly owing to a read error. The chain has TRBV7-8 and TRBJ1-5, with 9 bases that match TRBD1. The CDR3 loop spans 15 amino acids. The germline gives CDR1 SGHVS, CDR2 FQNEAQ. DNA for the CDR3: TGTGCCAGCAGCTCCCCGGGACAGGGTGGCCAGCCCCGGCATTTT. Translating it yields CASSSPGQGGQPRHF.

This clone was picked up a small number of times. The chain combines TRBV5-6 with TRBJ2-1; 8 positions agree with TRBD2. From germline, CDR1 is SGHDT and CDR2 YYEEEE. J lost 7 bases, V lost 1 base, and 1 base had no gene match. The CDR3 extends over 13 amino acids. Here the CDR3 reads CASSLRGGNEQFF. CDR3 coding DNA: TGTGCCAGCAGCTTGCGGGGGGGTAATGAGCAGTTCTTC. Drawing the rest from reference TRBV5-6 and TRBJ2-1, the complete variable domain is DAGVTQSPTHLIKTRGQQVTLRCSPKSGHDTVSWYQQALGQGPQFIFQYYEEEERQRGNFPDRFSGHQFPNYSSELNVNALLLGDSALYLCASSLRGGNEQFFGPGTRLTVL.

V is TRBV19 and J is TRBJ1-5; no definite D call. The length of the CDR3 is 16 residues. Germline lookup yields CDR1 LNHDA and CDR2 SQIVND (reference sequence). V was trimmed by 6 bases and J by 9 bases, leaving 24 bases between them. CDR3 sequence reads: CASRTQLGVLSGPQHF. The CDR3 region has the DNA TGTGCCAGTAGGACCCAACTCGGGGTACTGAGTGGGCCCCAGCATTTT.

The chain is built from TRBV28 and TRBJ2-7, with 10 bases aligning to TRBD2. The CDR3 is 14 amino acids. Germline CDR1 reads MDHEN; CDR2 reads SYDVKM. J lost 9 bases, V lost 6 bases, and 11 bases had no gene match. The CDR3 region is CASSPLAGANWQYF. The CDR3 DNA reads TGTGCCAGCAGCCCCCTAGCGGGAGCAAACTGGCAGTACTTC.

The genes are TRBV6-1 and TRBJ1-6; D is uncertain. Trimming cost V 6 bases and J 7 bases, with 10 bases left between them. CDR3 length: 13 residues. CDR1 MNHNS and CDR2 SASEGT come from the germline V gene. CDR3 bases: TGTGCCAGCAGCGAACTTGTAAATTCACCCCTCCACTTT. This sequence encodes CASSELVNSPLHF.

The rearrangement uses TRBV5-8 and TRBJ2-3; TRBD2 matches 7 bases. The germline V gene encodes CDR1 SGHTS and CDR2 YDEGEE. This CDR3 comprises 15 residues. V trimming: 0 bases; J trimming: 3 bases; junction bases outside the gene matches: 4. The CDR3 coding sequence is TGTGCCAGCAGCTTGGTGTCTAGCGGTACAGATACGCAGTATTTT. Translation: CASSLVSSGTDTQYF. The complete variable domain, with remaining parts taken from reference TRBV5-8 and TRBJ2-3, reads EAGVTQSPTHLIKTRGQQATLRCSPISGHTSVYWYQQALGLGLQFLLWYDEGEERNRGNFPPRFSGRQFPNYSSELNVNALELEDSALYLCASSLVSSGTDTQYFGPGTRLTVL.

The chain recombines TRBV28 with TRBJ1-2; D gene ambiguous. V lost 5 bases and J 5 bases, leaving 3 bases between the germline ends. The CDR3 totals 10 residues. Germline CDR1 is MDHEN and CDR2 is SYDVKM. CDR3 protein: CASSHYGYTF. In DNA, the CDR3 is TGTGCCAGCAGTCATTATGGCTACACCTTC.

The chain carries TRBV2 and TRBJ2-5; weak D call: TRBD1 (5 bases). The J call may be in error: the DNA end matches TRBJ2-7 better. Germline V gene data show CDR1 as SNHLY and CDR2 as FYNNEI. The CDR3 is 17 residues long. The CDR3 loop reads CASSEALNRQIKDEQYF. The CDR3, as DNA: TGTGCCAGCAGTGAAGCGCTTAACCGACAGATTAAGGACGAGCAGTACTTC.

Turning to this clone: Other nucleotide sequences in the sample specify the same CDR3. The rearrangement joins TRBV28 to TRBJ2-5; D is uncertain. Germline V gives CDR1 MDHEN, CDR2 SYDVKM. This CDR3 contains 11 residues. V was clipped by 7 bases and J by 5 bases, with 8 bases between them. CDR3 DNA sequence: TGTGCCAGCACTACCGCGGAGACCCAGTACTTC. Residues: CASTTAETQYF.

V gene TRBV7-2 combines with J gene TRBJ2-2; tentatively, D is TRBD1 (6 bases). The CDR3 covers 15 residues. With 4 bases removed from V and 5 bases from J, the gap between germline ends came to 14 bases. Germline values: CDR1 SGHTA, CDR2 FQGNSA. CDR3 nucleotides: TGTGCCAGCAGCTCCAACAGGGACGGGACCGGGGAGCTGTTTTTT. It specifies CASSSNRDGTGELFF.

The J gene is TRBJ2-5, the V gene TRBV7-3; D possibly corresponds to TRBD2 (6 bases). The germline V gene encodes CDR1 SGHTA and CDR2 FQGTGA. This CDR3 contains 15 residues. The germline V and J ends were trimmed by 3 bases and 4 bases, with 15 bases remaining between them. As DNA, the CDR3 is TGTGCCAGCAGCTTTATGGCGGGAAGGGGAGAGACCCAGTACTTC. Translation gives CASSFMAGRGETQYF.

This clone was seen a single time. V gene TRBV30 combines with J gene TRBJ1-6; D is possibly TRBD1 (5 bases). Germline V gene lookup returns CDR1 GTSNPN and CDR2 SVGIG (reference sequence). Trimming took 1 base from V and 7 from J, leaving 14 bases between them. This CDR3 is built from 15 residues. CDR3 nucleotides: TGTGCCTGGAGTGACGATAGGGGATGGAATTCACCCCTCCACTTT. Translating gives CAWSDDRGWNSPLHF.

This clone was observed once. The V and J genes are TRBV15 and TRBJ1-5, with D possibly TRBD1 on 6 matching bases. From germline, CDR1 is LNHNV and CDR2 YYDKDF (reference sequence). The V gene lost 3 bases and the J gene lost 1 base, with 13 bases spanning the gap. This CDR3 has 16 residues. CDR3 nucleotides: TGTGCCACCAGCAGGGTAACAGGGTTGAGCAATCAGCCCCAGCATTTT. Translating gives CATSRVTGLSNQPQHF.

This clone was detected a few times. The chain combines TRBV7-3 with TRBJ2-7, with 11 positions matching TRBD1. Germline V gene data show CDR1 as SGHTA and CDR2 as FQGTGA. The V segment lost 5 bases and the J segment 0 bases; nucleotides outside the gene matches: 9. The CDR3 covers 17 residues. The CDR3 DNA is TGTGCCAGCAGCCTTGGGACAGGGGGTCTGAGCTCCTACGAGCAGTACTTC. Its translation is CASSLGTGGLSSYEQYF.

The chain carries TRBV15 and TRBJ2-1; D might be TRBD1 (5 bases). Germline CDR1 reads LNHNV; CDR2 reads YYDKDF (reference sequence). The CDR3 is 14 amino acids. Trimming cost V 0 bases and J 12 bases, with 15 bases left between them. The CDR3 reads CATSRDLGHLGQFF. The CDR3 coding sequence is TGTGCCACCAGCAGAGATCTGGGGCACCTCGGGCAGTTCTTC.

The rearrangement uses TRBV18 and TRBJ1-6, with 9 bases that match TRBD1. Germline-derived CDR1 and CDR2 are KGHSH and LQKENI. This CDR3 has 14 amino acids. Trimming removed 7 bases from V and 7 bases from J; junction bases left unmatched: 5. For the CDR3, the DNA is TGTGCCAGCTATACGGGACAGGGAAATTCACCCCTCCACTTT. This translates into CASYTGQGNSPLHF. Full variable domain (missing parts from reference TRBV18 and TRBJ1-6): NAGVMQNPRHLVRRRGQEARLRCSPMKGHSHVYWYRQLPEEGLKFMVYLQKENIIDESGMPKERFSAEFPKEGPSILRIQQVVRGDSAAYFCASYTGQGNSPLHFGNGTRLTVT.

The CDR3 spells CAWRGLAGITDTQYF. In DNA form, the CDR3 reads TGTGCCTGGAGGGGACTAGCGGGAATCACAGATACGCAGTATTTT. The chain couples TRBV30 to TRBJ2-3, with 13 bases that match TRBD2. The ends lost 3 bases at V and 2 bases at J; junction bases unmatched: 2. This CDR3 comprises 15 residues. In germline, CDR1 is GTSNPN, CDR2 SVGIG (reference sequence).

The chain carries TRBV6-5 and TRBJ2-1; D is unclear. V lost 5 bases and J lost 0, with 8 bases in between. Germline CDR1 is MNHEY and CDR2 is SVGAGI. CDR3 length: 14 amino acids. The CDR3 DNA reads as TGTGCCAGCAGTCCAACCTACTCCTACAATGAGCAGTTCTTC. Its translation: CASSPTYSYNEQFF.

The chain carries TRBV7-2 and TRBJ2-1; D perhaps matches TRBD1 (8 bases). The V gene's germline CDR1 is SGHTA and CDR2 FQGNSA. Trimming cost V 4 bases and J 9 bases, with 19 bases left between them. The CDR3 loop spans 15 amino acids. The CDR3 bases are TGTGCCAGCAGCTATACAGGGGGGGAGAGGGGTGAGCAGTTCTTC. It yields the protein CASSYTGGERGEQFF.

This clone showed up just a few times. The rearrangement links TRBV2 to TRBJ1-3; tentatively, D is TRBD1 (6 bases). The ends were cut back, 6 bases at V and 9 bases at J, with 21 bases in the middle. The germline V gene encodes CDR1 SNHLY and CDR2 FYNNEI. The CDR3 runs 15 residues. CDR3 DNA sequence: TGTGCCAGCAGCCGACCCCCAGGGGAAGGTAGCACCATATATTTT. Translated: CASSRPPGEGSTIYF.